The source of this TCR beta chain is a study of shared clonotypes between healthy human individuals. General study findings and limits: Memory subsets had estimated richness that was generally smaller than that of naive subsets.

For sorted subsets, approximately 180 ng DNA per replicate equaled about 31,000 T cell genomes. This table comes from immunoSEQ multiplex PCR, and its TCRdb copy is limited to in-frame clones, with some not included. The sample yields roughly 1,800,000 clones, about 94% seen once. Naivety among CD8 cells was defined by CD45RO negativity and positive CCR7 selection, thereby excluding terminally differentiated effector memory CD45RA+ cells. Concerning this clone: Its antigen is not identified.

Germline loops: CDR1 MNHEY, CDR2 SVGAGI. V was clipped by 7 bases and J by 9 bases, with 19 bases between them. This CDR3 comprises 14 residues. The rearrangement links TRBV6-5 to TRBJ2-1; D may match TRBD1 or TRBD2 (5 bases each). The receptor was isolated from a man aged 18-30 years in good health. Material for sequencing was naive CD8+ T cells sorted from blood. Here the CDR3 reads CASIGTLGGGEQFF. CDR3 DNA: TGTGCCAGCATCGGGACCCTAGGAGGAGGTGAGCAGTTCTTC.